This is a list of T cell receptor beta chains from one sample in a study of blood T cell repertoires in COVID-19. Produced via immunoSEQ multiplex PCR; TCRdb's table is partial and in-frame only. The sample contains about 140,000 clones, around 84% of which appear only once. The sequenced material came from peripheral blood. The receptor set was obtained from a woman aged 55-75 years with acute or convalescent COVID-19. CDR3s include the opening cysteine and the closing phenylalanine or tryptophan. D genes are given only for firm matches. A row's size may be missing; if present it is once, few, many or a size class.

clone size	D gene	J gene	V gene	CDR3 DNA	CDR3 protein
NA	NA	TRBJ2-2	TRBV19	TGTGCCAGTAGTATGGGGCCAGGAAAAACCGGGGAGCTGTTTTTT	CASSMGPGKTGELFF
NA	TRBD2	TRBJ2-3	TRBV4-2	TGTGCCAGCAGCCAAGAGACTAGCGGGGGGGAGGCTCCAGATACGCAGTATTTT	CASSQETSGGEAPDTQYF
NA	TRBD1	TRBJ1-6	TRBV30	TGTGCCTGGAGTGCGGGACAGGGGAGGAATTCACCCCTCCACTTT	CAWSAGQGRNSPLHF
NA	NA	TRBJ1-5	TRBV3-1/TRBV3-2	TGTGCCAGCAGCCAAGATCAGAATCAGCCCCAGCATTTT	CASSQDQNQPQHF
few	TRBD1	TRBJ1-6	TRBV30	TGTGCCTGGAGTGTCCAGGGGGGTTCACCCCTCCACTTT	CAWSVQGGSPLHF
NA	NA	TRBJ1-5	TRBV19	TGTGCCAGTAGTATTATCGGAGGACAGCTCAATCAGCCCCAGCATTTT	CASSIIGGQLNQPQHF
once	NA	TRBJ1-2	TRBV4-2	TGTGCCAGCAGCTACGAGCACGGACTTACCCTCTATGGCTACACCTTC	CASSYEHGLTLYGYTF
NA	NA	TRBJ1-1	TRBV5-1	TGCGCCAGCAGCTTGGGAGCAATCATGAACACTGAAGCTTTCTTT	CASSLGAIMNTEAFF
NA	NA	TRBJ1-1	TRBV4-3	TGCGCCAGCAGCCAAGAGGTAGGTCCAGGGTTGGCTGAAGCTTTCTTT	CASSQEVGPGLAEAFF
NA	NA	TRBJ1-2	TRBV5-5	TGTGCCAGCAGCTCAAACGGGAGACCTGACTATGGCTACACCTTC	CASSSNGRPDYGYTF
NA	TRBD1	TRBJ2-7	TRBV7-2	TGTGCCAGCAGCCGTACCGGGACAGGGTCCTACGAGCAGTACTTC	CASSRTGTGSYEQYF
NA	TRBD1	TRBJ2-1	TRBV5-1	TGCGCCAGCAGCTTGGGGCAGGGGGCCTCCTTTGAGCAGTTCTTC	CASSLGQGASFEQFF
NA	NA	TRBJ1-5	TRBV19	TGTGCCAGTAGTATAGATCTAAATAGCAATCAGCCCCAGCATTTT	CASSIDLNSNQPQHF
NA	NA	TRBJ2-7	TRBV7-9	TGTGCCAGCAGGTCCCCGCAGGGGGGATACGAGCAGTACTTC	CASRSPQGGYEQYF
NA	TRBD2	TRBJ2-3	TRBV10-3	TGTGCCATCAGTGTCGGGGGACTAGCCATCACCAACACAGATACGCAGTATTTT	CAISVGGLAITNTDTQYF
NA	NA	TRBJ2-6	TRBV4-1	TGCGCCAGCACCCAAAGAATGGGGGCAGGGACCGGGGCCAACGTCCTGACTTTC	CASTQRMGAGTGANVLTF
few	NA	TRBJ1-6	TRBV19	TGTGCCAGTAGTATTGGGGGGATAAAGGACCCCTATAATTCACCCCTCCACTTT	CASSIGGIKDPYNSPLHF
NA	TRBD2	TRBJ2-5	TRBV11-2	TGTGCCAGCAGCTCTAGCGGGGGGGCGGCAGTGAGGGAGACCCAGTACTTC	CASSSSGGAAVRETQYF
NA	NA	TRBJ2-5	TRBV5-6	TGTGCCAGCAGCTTGCCCGGAGTCCAAGAGACCCAGTACTTC	CASSLPGVQETQYF
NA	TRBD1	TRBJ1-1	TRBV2	TGTGCCAGCAGTGAAATGGGACAGGGGGCCACCACTGAAGCTTTCTTT	CASSEMGQGATTEAFF
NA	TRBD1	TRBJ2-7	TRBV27	TGTGCCAGCAGTTGGGCGACAGGGAGCTCCTACGAGCAGTACTTC	CASSWATGSSYEQYF
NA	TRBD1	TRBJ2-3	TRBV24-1	TGTGCCACCAGTGCAGTTGCAGGGACAGGGGTTACAGATACGCAGTATTTT	CATSAVAGTGVTDTQYF
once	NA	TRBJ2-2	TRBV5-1	TGCGCCAGCAGCTTGGAACGGGGGAACACCGGGGAGCTGTTTTTT	CASSLERGNTGELFF
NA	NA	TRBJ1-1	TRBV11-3	TGTGCCAGCAGCACTTTCACCTCAGGGAACAATGAAGCTTTCTTT	CASSTFTSGNNEAFF
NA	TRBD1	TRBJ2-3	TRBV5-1	TGCGCCAGCAGCCTGACAGGGAGAAACACAGATACGCAGTATTTT	CASSLTGRNTDTQYF
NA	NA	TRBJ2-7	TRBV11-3	TGTGCCAGCAGCCAGCGACAGTCAGGGGACGAGCAGTACTTC	CASSQRQSGDEQYF
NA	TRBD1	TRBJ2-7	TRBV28	TGTGCCAGCAGTTTAGAGCCGAGGACAGGGCGACACGAGCAGTACTTC	CASSLEPRTGRHEQYF
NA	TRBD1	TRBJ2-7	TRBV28	TGTGCCAGCAGTTCCCGGACAGGGGGCATTCCCTACGAGCAGTACTTC	CASSSRTGGIPYEQYF
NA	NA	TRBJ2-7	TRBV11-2	TGTGCCAGCAGCCAGGGGCACAGGGACTACGAGCAGTACTTC	CASSQGHRDYEQYF
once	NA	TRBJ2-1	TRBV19	TGTGCCAGTAGTATAGAGGGCAGGGCGGCGTACAATGAGCAGTTCTTC	CASSIEGRAAYNEQFF
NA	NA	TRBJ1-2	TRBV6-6	TGTGCCAGCAGTTACGGGGCCTCAAACTATGGCTACACCTTC	CASSYGASNYGYTF
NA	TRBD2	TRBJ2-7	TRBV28	TGTGCCAGCAGTCCGGGGGGGACACGTTCCTACGAGCAGTACTTC	CASSPGGTRSYEQYF
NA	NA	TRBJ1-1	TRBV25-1	TGTGCCAGCAAAGCGGGGAGGGACACTGAAGCTTTCTTT	CASKAGRDTEAFF
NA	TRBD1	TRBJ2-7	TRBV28	TGTGCCAGCAACCTTGTAACGGGGACAGTCTACGAGCAGTACTTC	CASNLVTGTVYEQYF
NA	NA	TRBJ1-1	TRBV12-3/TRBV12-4	TGTGCCAGCAGTTTTGAGTATAACACTGAAGCTTTCTTT	CASSFEYNTEAFF
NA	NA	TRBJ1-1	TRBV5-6	TGTGCCAGCAGCCCGGGACATAGCATGAACACTGAAGCTTTCTTT	CASSPGHSMNTEAFF
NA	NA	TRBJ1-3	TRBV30	TGTGCCTGGGCGAAATCAGATCAAACCCCGCTCTCTGGAAACACCATATATTTT	CAWAKSDQTPLSGNTIYF
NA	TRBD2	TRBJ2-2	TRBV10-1	TGCGCCAGCAGTGGGGTAGCGGGGGGAAACACCGGGGAGCTGTTTTTT	CASSGVAGGNTGELFF
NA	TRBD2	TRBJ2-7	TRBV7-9	TGTGCCAGCAGCCCGGGACTAGTTTACGAGCAGTACTTC	CASSPGLVYEQYF
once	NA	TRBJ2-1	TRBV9	TGTGCCAGCACGGCGGGGGCGAAGGTTTACAATGAGCAGTTCTTC	CASTAGAKVYNEQFF
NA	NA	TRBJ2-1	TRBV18	TGTGCCAGCTCACCACAAACTAGCTACAATGAGCAGTTCTTC	CASSPQTSYNEQFF
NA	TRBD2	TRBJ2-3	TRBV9	TGTGCCAGCAGCTATCGACTAGCGGGCACAGATACGCAGTATTTT	CASSYRLAGTDTQYF